What follows describes a single T cell receptor (beta chain). Its cognate antigen is unknown. A far more abundant clone sits one base away, making this likely a read error. CDR1 is MGHDK and CDR2 is SYGVNS in the germline V gene. The CDR3 is 11 amino acids. The germline V and J ends were trimmed by 6 bases and 0 bases, with 3 bases remaining between them. This specimen belongs to a study of post-analysis software for immune sequencing data. In the study overall: There were relapsing-remitting, secondary progressive and progressive-relapsing multiple sclerosis among the disease courses included. Broader study findings: There was significantly lower normalized Chao1 diversity in multiple sclerosis patients than in controls. Strong co-clustering by F measure was evident for samples that had been prepared in the same batch. TRBV segments more frequent in patients than in controls numbered several and included TRBV5-6, TRBV5-1 and TRBV20-1.

Each TCR beta cDNA library carried unique molecular identifiers. Once roughly 1 to 11 million T cells were used, approximately 470,000 cDNA molecules resulted. TCRdb independently ran MiXCR on the PCR reads; one entry per CDR3 protein. This table holds 600,000 to 750,000 distinct CDR3 sequences, around 60% found once. The chain employs TRBV25-1 and TRBJ2-7; no definite D call. Sequencing used blood. The sequence was collected from a girl aged 2-10 years with multiple sclerosis. CDR3 residues: CASRLSYEQYF. In DNA, the CDR3 is TGTGCCAGCAGGCTCTCCTACGAGCAGTACTTC.